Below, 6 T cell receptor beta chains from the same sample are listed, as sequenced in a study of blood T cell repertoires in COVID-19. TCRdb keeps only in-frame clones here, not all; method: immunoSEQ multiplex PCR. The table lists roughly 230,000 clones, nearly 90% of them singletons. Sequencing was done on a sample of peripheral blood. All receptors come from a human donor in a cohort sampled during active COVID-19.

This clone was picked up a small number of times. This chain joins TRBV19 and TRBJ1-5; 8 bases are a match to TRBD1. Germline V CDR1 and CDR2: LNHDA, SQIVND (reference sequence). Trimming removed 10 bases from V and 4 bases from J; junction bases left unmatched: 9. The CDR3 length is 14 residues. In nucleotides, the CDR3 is TGTGCCATCAGCCGGGACAGGAGTAATCAGCCCCAGCATTTT. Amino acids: CAISRDRSNQPQHF.

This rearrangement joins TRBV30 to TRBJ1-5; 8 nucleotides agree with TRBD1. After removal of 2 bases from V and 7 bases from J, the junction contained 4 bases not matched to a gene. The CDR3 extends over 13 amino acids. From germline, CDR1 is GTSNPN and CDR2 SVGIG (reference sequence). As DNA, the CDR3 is TGTGCCTGGAGTCCGGACAGGGACCAGCCCCAGCATTTT. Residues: CAWSPDRDQPQHF.

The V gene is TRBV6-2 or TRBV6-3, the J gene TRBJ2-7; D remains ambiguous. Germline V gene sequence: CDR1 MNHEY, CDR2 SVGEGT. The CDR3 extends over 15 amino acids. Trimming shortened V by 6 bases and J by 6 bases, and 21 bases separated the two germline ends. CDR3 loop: CASSNVLLRSPEQYF. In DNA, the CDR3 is TGTGCCAGCAGCAACGTACTACTTAGAAGCCCCGAGCAGTACTTC.

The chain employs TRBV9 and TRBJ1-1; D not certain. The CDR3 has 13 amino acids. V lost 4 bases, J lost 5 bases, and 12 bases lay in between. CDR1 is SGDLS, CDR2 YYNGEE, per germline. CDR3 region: CASSSQRGTEAFF. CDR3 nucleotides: TGTGCCAGCAGCTCTCAACGAGGTACTGAAGCTTTCTTT.

The CDR3 is CASSERRTVVYNEQFF. The CDR3 coding sequence is TGTGCCAGCAGCGAGCGCCGGACAGTAGTTTACAATGAGCAGTTCTTC. V and J are TRBV7-9 and TRBJ2-1, with D maybe TRBD1 (6 bases). The length of the CDR3 is 16 residues. CDR1 and CDR2 from the germline V gene are SEHNR and FQNEAQ (reference sequence). Trimming shortened V by 5 bases and J by 4 bases, and 18 bases separated the two germline ends.

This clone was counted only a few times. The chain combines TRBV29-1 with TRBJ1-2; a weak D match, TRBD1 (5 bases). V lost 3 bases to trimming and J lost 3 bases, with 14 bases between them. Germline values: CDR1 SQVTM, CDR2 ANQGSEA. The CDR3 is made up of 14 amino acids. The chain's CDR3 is CSVEIIARDYGYTF. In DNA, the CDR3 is TGCAGCGTTGAGATAATTGCCAGGGACTATGGCTACACCTTC.